The 10 T cell receptor beta chains reported below all come from one sample, sequenced in a study of cytomegalovirus exposure and HLA in healthy donors. PCR primers comprised 60 Vbeta and 13 Jbeta primers. The protocol was immunoSEQ multiplex PCR, while the TCRdb copy is restricted to in-frame clones and leaves out a portion. The sample lists roughly 180,000 clones, 76% occurring once. Sequencing was carried out using PBMCs. These receptors originate from a man between 18 and 29 years old in good health and CMV-seronegative.

This clone has only a few counts. The chain is built from TRBV10-3 and TRBJ1-1; D unresolved. The CDR3 is made up of 13 amino acids. The germline V gene encodes CDR1 ENHRY and CDR2 SYGVKD. V lost 2 bases and J 3 bases, leaving 7 bases between the germline ends. This chain's CDR3 is CAISEGGDTEAFF. The DNA for the CDR3 is TGTGCCATCAGTGAGGGTGGAGACACTGAAGCTTTCTTT.

This clone came up once. This chain links TRBV28 with TRBJ2-7; no clear D gene. The CDR3 totals 12 residues. V was pared by 4 bases and J by 2 bases, with 6 bases between. Per the germline V gene, CDR1 is MDHEN and CDR2 is SYDVKM. The CDR3 protein is CASSSRTYEQYF. DNA for the CDR3: TGTGCCAGCAGTTCCAGGACCTACGAGCAGTACTTC.

As to this clone: Since no conserved phenylalanine or tryptophan closes the CDR3, a read error is the likely cause. The limits of the CDR3 on the DNA are not certain, so only TCRdb's listed CDR3 is given. The chain uses TRBV19 and TRBJ1-4. Germline V gene lookup returns CDR1 LNHDA and CDR2 SQIVND (reference sequence). Both ends counted, the CDR3 spans 13 residues. The CDR3 is CASSIREVDFTGS.

V and J are TRBV6-5 and TRBJ2-5; perhaps TRBD2 as D (6 bases). The germline V and J ends were trimmed by 6 bases and 5 bases, with 13 bases remaining between them. Per the germline V gene, CDR1 is MNHEY and CDR2 is SVGAGI. This CDR3 has 13 amino acids. CDR3 sequence: CASSPTRKETQYF. The CDR3 coding sequence is TGTGCCAGCAGCCCGACTAGGAAGGAGACCCAGTACTTC.

V gene TRBV5-1 combines with J gene TRBJ1-2; 9 nucleotides align to TRBD1. Germline V gene data show CDR1 as SGHRS and CDR2 as YFSETQ. Unmatched junction bases numbered 8, after V lost 4 bases and J lost 10 bases. The CDR3 runs 13 residues. The CDR3 coding sequence is TGCGCCAGCAGCCCCGGGACAGGGACTCCCTACACCTTC. Translation gives CASSPGTGTPYTF.

This chain connects TRBV18 to TRBJ1-1; a weak D match, TRBD1 (5 bases). Germline V lookup: CDR1 KGHSH, CDR2 LQKENI. There are 11 residues in the CDR3. The V gene lost 8 bases and the J gene lost 8 bases, with 12 bases spanning the gap. The CDR3 DNA sequence: TGTGCCAGCACCCACTCAGGGGAAGCTTTCTTT. Translating it yields CASTHSGEAFF.

CDR3: CASSHPSAGVGYNEQFF. The DNA of the CDR3 is TGCGCCAGCAGCCACCCGTCAGCGGGAGTAGGATACAATGAGCAGTTCTTC. V gene TRBV4-1 combines with J gene TRBJ2-1; 8 bases map to TRBD2. Germline V gene data show CDR1 as MGHRA and CDR2 as YSYEKL. J gave up 4 bases and V 3 bases, and 11 bases lay outside the gene matches. The CDR3 loop spans 17 amino acids.

The rearrangement joins TRBV6-5 to TRBJ1-5; TRBD1 is a possible D gene (6 bases). Germline loops: CDR1 MNHEY, CDR2 SVGAGI. The CDR3 consists of 13 residues. The V end was cut by 5 bases, the J end by 6 bases, with 11 bases between. CDR3 nucleotides: TGTGCCAGCAGTGACAACAGGGCTCAGCCCCAGCATTTT. Its translation: CASSDNRAQPQHF.

The chain combines TRBV5-1 with TRBJ2-7; TRBD2 aligns across 11 bases. The CDR3 runs to 17 residues. Looked up from germline, CDR1 is SGHRS and CDR2 is YFSETQ. Germline trimming cut 3 bases from V and 5 bases from J; bases unmatched to any gene: 13. CDR3 in amino acids: CASSSRTSGRNPHEQYF. The CDR3 DNA follows: TGCGCCAGCAGCTCCCGGACTAGCGGGCGAAACCCCCACGAGCAGTACTTC. Full variable domain (missing parts from reference TRBV5-1 and TRBJ2-7): KAGVTQTPRYLIKTRGQQVTLSCSPISGHRSVSWYQQTPGQGLQFLFEYFSETQRNKGNFPGRFSGRQFSNSRSEMNVSTLELGDSALYLCASSSRTSGRNPHEQYFGPGTRLTVT.

The chain is built from TRBV6-5 and TRBJ1-4, with D perhaps TRBD1 (6 bases). The ends were cut back, 5 bases at V and 3 bases at J, with 10 bases in the middle. There are 14 residues in the CDR3. Looked up from germline, CDR1 is MNHEY and CDR2 is SVGAGI. CDR3 nucleotides: TGTGCCAGCAGTACGGGGGGCGCTAATGAAAAACTGTTTTTT. This sequence encodes CASSTGGANEKLFF.